The T cell receptor (beta chain) under discussion was sequenced for a study of response to subunit inactivated influenza vaccine. Study-wide results and limits: With each seasonal influenza vaccination, the authors suggested, few new T cells are recruited.

J lost 1 base, V lost 0 bases, and 5 bases had no gene match. The CDR3 consists of 16 residues. Germline CDR1 and CDR2: MNHEY and SVGAGI. MiXCR was run by TCRdb on the RT-PCR reads, yielding one entry per CDR3 protein. The sample yields approximately 500,000 distinct CDR3 sequences, roughly 13% seen once. This clonotype was counted at least ten times. Its antigen is not identified. The sequencing used PBMCs from blood, collected 40 to 50 days after vaccination. The genes are TRBV6-5 and TRBJ2-7; the match to TRBD1 covers 8 bases. The TCR was taken from a man aged 50 to 60 who received an inactivated influenza vaccine. This CDR3 is CASSYSQGASSYEQYF. CDR3 sequence (DNA): TGTGCCAGCAGTTACTCCCAGGGGGCCTCATCCTACGAGCAGTACTTC.